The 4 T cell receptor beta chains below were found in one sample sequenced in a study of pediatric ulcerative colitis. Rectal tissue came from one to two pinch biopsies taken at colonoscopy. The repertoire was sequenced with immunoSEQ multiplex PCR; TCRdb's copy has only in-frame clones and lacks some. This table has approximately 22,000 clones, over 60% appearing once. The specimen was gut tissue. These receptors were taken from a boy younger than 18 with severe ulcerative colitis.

The CDR3 DNA reads as TGTGCCAGCAGCCGATCATTGACCAGGACAGGGGCCTACAATGAGCAGTTCTTC. Translation: CASSRSLTRTGAYNEQFF. The rearrangement uses TRBV14 and TRBJ2-1; TRBD1 matches 9 bases. CDR1 and CDR2 from the germline V gene are SGHDN and FVKESK. V lost 4 bases, J lost 2 bases, and 12 bases stayed unmatched. The CDR3 covers 18 residues.

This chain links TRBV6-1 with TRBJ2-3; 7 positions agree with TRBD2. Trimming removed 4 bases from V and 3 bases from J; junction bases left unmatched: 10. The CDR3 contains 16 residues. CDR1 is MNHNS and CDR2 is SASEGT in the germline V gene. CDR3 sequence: CASSVTPGGSTDTQYF. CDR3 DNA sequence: TGTGCCAGCAGTGTTACCCCCGGGGGGAGTACAGATACGCAGTATTTT.

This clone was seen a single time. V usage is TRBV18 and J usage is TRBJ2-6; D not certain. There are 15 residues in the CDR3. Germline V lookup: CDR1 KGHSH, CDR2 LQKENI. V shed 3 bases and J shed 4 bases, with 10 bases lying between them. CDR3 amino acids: CASSPMVTGANVLTF. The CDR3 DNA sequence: TGTGCCAGCTCACCTATGGTAACCGGGGCCAACGTCCTGACTTTC.

In DNA form, the CDR3 reads TGTGCCAGCAGTGACGGCAGGTACACTGAAGCTTTCTTT. Translation gives CASSDGRYTEAFF. The chain recombines TRBV6-1 with TRBJ1-1, with D hard to call. The V and J ends lost 3 bases and 3 bases respectively, with 8 bases between them. This CDR3 contains 13 residues. Germline V gene data show CDR1 as MNHNS and CDR2 as SASEGT.